These 29 T cell receptor beta chains came from one sample sequenced in a study of CD8+ T cells in alopecia areata. Following extraction, RNA underwent reverse transcription to cDNA, which served as the sequencing template. The table came from immunoSEQ multiplex PCR; TCRdb's copy has only in-frame clones and leaves some out. The repertoire has 200,000 to 300,000 clones, none seen only once; the ten largest take 1.2%. A sort of pooled cutaneous lymph node cells used CD4, CD8alpha, NKG2D, NKG2ACE and other stains. Sequencing was performed on CD4+ T cells sorted from a lymph node. Source of these receptors: a C3H/HeJ mouse with alopecia areata. MHC haplotype here: H2-k.

This clone was seen a few times. Any gene name here is a mouse gene name. Read data end 4 residues before the CDR3 end; the end is taken from the germline J gene. The rearrangement joins TRBV29 to TRBJ2-7; tentatively, D is TRBD2 (7 bases). Germline V gene lookup returns CDR1 MSHET and CDR2 SYDVDS. Trimming took 3 bases from V and 0 from J, leaving 9 bases between them. CDR3 size: 14 residues. The CDR3 loop reads CASSFRGGSYEQYF. Partial CDR3 DNA: TGTGCTAGCAGTTTTAGGGGGGGCTCCTAT.

A word on this clone: Gene names and germline match the mouse. Sequencing ends 4 residues short of the CDR3 end; the germline J gene provides the rest. The J gene is TRBJ1-1, the V gene TRBV19, with D possibly matching TRBD1 (5 bases). CDR3 size: 13 residues. Between the trimmed V and J ends, which lost 2 bases and 4 bases, there was a span of 9 bases. From germline, CDR1 is FNHDT and CDR2 SITEND (reference sequence). Here the CDR3 reads CASSIFGGTEVFF. The part of the CDR3 DNA that was read is TGTGCCAGCAGTATTTTTGGGGGCACA.

This clone was detected a few times. Here the gene names and germline are mouse. Read data end 4 residues before the CDR3 end; the end is taken from the germline J gene. At the DNA level, this CDR3 is encoded by other sequences in the same sample as well. The rearrangement joins TRBV17 to TRBJ2-7, with 8 positions matching TRBD2. V trimming: 1 base; J trimming: 3 bases; junction bases outside the gene matches: 2. This CDR3 is 14 amino acids long. The germline V gene encodes CDR1 MNHDT and CDR2 YYDKIL. The chain's CDR3 is CASSRVTGGYEQYF. CDR3 bases read: TGTGCTAGCAGTAGAGTCACTGGGGGCTAT.

This clone was seen many times. Gene names are mouse gene names. This CDR3 is also generated by other DNA sequences in the sample. CDR3 amino acids: CASSLNSDYTF. The sequenced CDR3 bases are TGTGCCAGCTCCCTAAACTCC. V gene TRBV12-1 combines with J gene TRBJ1-2; D not certain. The read halts 4 residues ahead of the CDR3 end, with the missing end drawn from the germline J gene. Per germline, CDR1 SGHSN and CDR2 HYEKVE. Trimming cost V 4 bases and J 1 base, with 3 bases left between them. CDR3 length: 11 amino acids.

Concerning this clone: Mouse germline and gene names are used. Sequencing ends 4 residues short of the CDR3 end; the germline J gene provides the rest. The V call is TRBV13-1, the J call TRBJ2-5; 8 bases line up with TRBD2. This CDR3 has 14 amino acids. The V gene's germline CDR1 is NSHNY and CDR2 SYGAGN. The DNA read from the CDR3 is TGTGCCAGCAGTGAGGAACTGGGGGAAGAC. This gives the protein CASSEELGED. The CDR3 in its entirety is CASSEELGEDTQYF.

Points on this clone: Mouse gene names and germline throughout. The CDR3 goes on 4 residues after the read ends, and that part is filled in from the germline J gene. The chain employs TRBV19 and TRBJ1-1; D may be TRBD1 (6 bases). V was shortened by 4 bases and J by 4 bases, with 14 bases between the two germline ends. The germline V gene encodes CDR1 FNHDT and CDR2 SITEND (reference sequence). The CDR3 runs 14 residues. The CDR3: CASSPPGVTTEVFF. The covered CDR3 bases are TGTGCCAGCAGTCCCCCAGGGGTTACCACA.

Of note for this clone: Genes and germline come from the mouse. The read falls 4 residues short of the CDR3 end, and the missing part is taken from the germline J gene. The rearrangement links TRBV13-2 to TRBJ2-2; 7 positions match TRBD2. V trimming: 0 bases; J trimming: 4 bases; junction bases outside the gene matches: 3. The germline V gene encodes CDR1 NNHNN and CDR2 SYGAGS (reference sequence). The CDR3 is 15 residues long. The chain's CDR3 is CASGDGGGRTGQLYF. The covered CDR3 bases are TGTGCCAGCGGTGATGGGGGGGGACGCACCGGG.

With regard to this clone: Mouse names are used for the genes. The read ends 4 residues before the CDR3 terminus; that terminus is restored from the germline J gene. V usage is TRBV19 and J usage is TRBJ2-7; 7 positions match TRBD2. From germline, CDR1 is FNHDT and CDR2 SITEND (reference sequence). This CDR3 region has 11 residues. Losses at the gene ends were 7 bases for V and 3 bases for J; bases not matched to a gene: 1. The DNA read from the CDR3 is TGTGCCAGCTTGGGGGGCTAT. Encoded protein: CASLGGY. The entire CDR3 is CASLGGYEQYF.

The sample holds a few counts of this clone. Any gene name here is a mouse gene name. The read terminates 4 residues before the CDR3 end, so the remaining end is supplied by the germline J gene. This chain joins TRBV13-2 and TRBJ2-5, with 7 bases lining up with TRBD2. This CDR3 is built from 14 residues. Germline CDR1 and CDR2: NNHNN and SYGAGS (reference sequence). The sequenced CDR3 bases are TGTGCCAGCGGTGATACGACTGGGAAAGAC. Translating it yields CASGDTTGKD. The entire CDR3 sequence reads CASGDTTGKDTQYF.

This clone was seen more than once but under ten times. Gene names denote mouse genes. With the read ending 4 residues before the CDR3 end, the germline J gene is used to fill in that end. J is TRBJ2-7 and V is TRBV19, with D uncertain. Germline CDR1 is FNHDT and CDR2 is SITEND (reference sequence). This CDR3 contains 12 residues. This CDR3 is CASSMKQYEQYF. The sequenced part of the CDR3 DNA is TGTGCCAGCAGTATGAAACAGTAT.

To note about this clone: Genes and germline are mouse. The read terminates 4 residues ahead of where the CDR3 ends, so the germline J gene completes it. The V and J genes are TRBV19 and TRBJ2-5, with D possibly TRBD1 on 6 matching bases. The germline CDR1 and CDR2 sequences are FNHDT and SITEND (reference sequence). CDR3 length: 14 amino acids. Trimming pared 2 bases from V and 1 base from J, leaving 8 bases between. CDR3 DNA (partial): TGTGCCAGCAGTATTGGGACATACCAAGAC. Amino acid sequence: CASSIGTYQD. In full, the CDR3 reads CASSIGTYQDTQYF.

The sample holds a few counts of this clone. Gene names refer to mouse genes. Coverage ceases 4 residues before the CDR3 finishes, and the germline J gene fills in the end. V gene TRBV13-1 combines with J gene TRBJ2-7; D is possibly TRBD1 (5 bases). Germline V CDR1 and CDR2: NSHNY, SYGAGN. The V and J ends lost 0 bases and 0 bases respectively, with 10 bases between them. This CDR3 contains 15 residues. The sequenced CDR3 bases are TGTGCCAGCAGTGATGACAGGCTCAGCTCCTAT. As protein: CASSDDRLSSY. The complete CDR3 reads CASSDDRLSSYEQYF.

A few counts support this clone. Gene names denote mouse genes. Read data end 4 residues before the CDR3 end; the end is taken from the germline J gene. The genes are TRBV5 and TRBJ2-5, with 12 bases that match TRBD2. This CDR3 spans 16 amino acids. Germline V gives CDR1 LGHNA, CDR2 YNLKQL (reference sequence). The chain's CDR3 is CASSSRLGGRPDTQYF. CDR3 DNA (partial): TGTGCCAGCAGCTCCCGACTGGGGGGGCGCCCAGAC.

This clone occurred a few times. The gene symbols are mouse symbols. The observed sequence ends 4 residues before the CDR3 terminus, with the missing tail filled in from the germline J gene. The sample contains more than one DNA sequence encoding this CDR3. This chain links TRBV1 with TRBJ1-1; D gene uncertain. CDR1 is NSQYPW and CDR2 is LRSPGD in the germline V gene (reference sequence). Trimming removed 1 base at V and 0 bases at J, with 6 bases between. CDR3 length: 14 amino acids. Partial CDR3 DNA: TGCACCTGCAGTGCAGCTTCAGCAAACACA. Translating gives CTCSAASANT. From start to end, the CDR3 is CTCSAASANTEVFF.

This clone was seen more than once but under ten times. Germline and genes: mouse. Read sequence stops 4 residues before the CDR3 end, and the germline J gene provides the missing end. Different DNA sequences within this sample yield the same CDR3. The chain employs TRBV1 and TRBJ2-3, with 7 positions matching TRBD1. The CDR3 sequence is 14 residues long. The V segment lost 4 bases and the J segment 0 bases; nucleotides outside the gene matches: 1. From germline, CDR1 is NSQYPW and CDR2 LRSPGD (reference sequence). The CDR3 bases that were read are TGCACCTGCAGTGGACAGGGAAGTGCAGAA. As protein: CTCSGQGSAE. The whole CDR3 sequence reads CTCSGQGSAETLYF.

This clone has only a few counts. Genes and germline come from the mouse. The read comes to an end 4 residues before the CDR3 does, leaving the germline J gene to fill in the end. Different DNA sequences within this sample yield the same CDR3. The rearrangement links TRBV19 to TRBJ2-3; 12 bases are shared with TRBD2. The CDR3 has 14 residues. The V segment lost 4 bases and the J segment 3 bases; nucleotides outside the gene matches: 0. Germline V lookup: CDR1 FNHDT, CDR2 SITEND (reference sequence). Incomplete CDR3 DNA: TGTGCCAGCAGTGACTGGGGGGGCGCAGAA. It yields the protein CASSDWGGAE. In full, the CDR3 reads CASSDWGGAETLYF. Looking up the rest from reference TRBV19 and TRBJ2-3 gives the full variable domain: GGIITQTPKFLIGQEGQKLTLKCQQNFNHDTMYWYRQDSGKGLRLIYYSITENDLQKGDLSEGYDASREKKSSFSLTVTSAQKNEMAVFLCASSDWGGAETLYFGSGTRLTVL.

In the case of this clone: Gene names denote mouse genes. The read is 4 residues too short to cover the CDR3 end, so that end is filled in from the germline J gene. This rearrangement joins TRBV19 to TRBJ2-3; D gene uncertain. Per the germline V gene, CDR1 is FNHDT and CDR2 is SITEND (reference sequence). The CDR3 runs to 12 residues. CDR3 protein: CASSIDRETLYF. Incomplete CDR3 DNA: TGTGCCAGCAGTATAGACAGAGAA.

Comments on this clone: The genes and germline here are from mouse. The read ends 4 residues before the CDR3 terminus; that terminus is restored from the germline J gene. The sample holds other DNA sequences that translate to the same CDR3. The genes are TRBV5 and TRBJ1-2, with D maybe TRBD1 (5 bases). CDR1 LGHNA and CDR2 YNLKQL come from the germline V gene (reference sequence). This CDR3 is built from 13 residues. The covered CDR3 bases are TGTGCCAGCAGCCAAGATGAGGGGTCC. The encoded protein is CASSQDEGS. The CDR3 as a whole reads CASSQDEGSDYTF.

On this clone: Any gene name here is a mouse gene name. Other DNA variants within this sample encode the same CDR3. CDR3 sequence: CAWSLQGANSDYTF. The part of the CDR3 DNA that was read is TGTGCCTGGAGTCTCCAGGGGGCGAACTCC. The chain is built from TRBV31 and TRBJ1-2; 8 bases are a match to TRBD1. Read data end 4 residues before the CDR3 end; the end is taken from the germline J gene. V was clipped by 0 bases and J by 2 bases; unmatched bases: 2. CDR1 and CDR2 (germline): GKSSPN, SITVG. The CDR3 has 14 residues. Combining the CDR3 with reference TRBV31 and TRBJ1-2 gives the whole variable domain AQTIHQWPVAEIKAVGSPLSLGCTIKGKSSPNLYWYWQATGGTLQQLFYSITVGQVESVVQLNLSASRPKDDQFILSTEKLLLSHSGFYLCAWSLQGANSDYTFGSGTRLLVI.

This clone was picked up a small number of times. The listed genes are named as in mouse. The read ends 4 residues shy of where the CDR3 ends; the end is completed using the germline J gene. In the same sample, other DNA sequences code for this CDR3. The genes are TRBV5 and TRBJ2-5; the match to TRBD2 covers 7 bases. V shed 4 bases, J shed 2 bases, and the junction held 3 bases outside the gene matches. Germline assignment: CDR1 LGHNA and CDR2 YNLKQL (reference sequence). The CDR3 has 14 amino acids. The sequenced part of the CDR3 DNA is TGTGCCAGCAGCCCTCTGGGGGTCCAAGAC. Translating gives CASSPLGVQD. The whole CDR3 protein is CASSPLGVQDTQYF.

About this clone: Mouse gene names and germline throughout. The read gets to within 4 residues of the CDR3 end, and the germline J gene fills in the rest. This CDR3 is also generated by other DNA sequences in the sample. The J gene is TRBJ2-5, the V gene TRBV1, with TRBD1 identical over 10 bases. This CDR3 is built from 15 residues. J lost 2 bases, V lost 4 bases, and 3 bases had no gene match. The germline V gene encodes CDR1 NSQYPW and CDR2 LRSPGD (reference sequence). The sequenced CDR3 bases are TGCACCTGCAGTGGGGACAGGGGTGGCCAAGAC. Protein product: CTCSGDRGGQD. The entire CDR3 sequence reads CTCSGDRGGQDTQYF. Full variable domain (remainder filled in from reference TRBV1 and TRBJ2-5): VTLLEQNPRWRLVPRGQAVNLRCILKNSQYPWMSWYQQDLQKQLQWLFTLRSPGDKEVKSLPGADYLATRVTDTELRLQVANMSQGRTLYCTCSGDRGGQDTQYFGPGTRLLVL.

This clone was seen a few times. The germline and genes are mouse ones. The CDR3 end falls 4 residues outside the read, so it is completed with the germline J gene. V usage is TRBV13-2 and J usage is TRBJ1-2; D unclear. This CDR3 is built from 12 residues. The germline V gene encodes CDR1 NNHNN and CDR2 SYGAGS (reference sequence). Trimming took off 4 bases at V and 0 bases at J, with 4 bases between the two ends. The sequenced CDR3 bases are TGTGCCAGCGGTTCAGCAAACTCC. Amino acid sequence: CASGSANS. The whole CDR3 sequence reads CASGSANSDYTF.

As for this clone: Gene names and germline refer to mouse. The read finishes 3 residues shy of the CDR3 end, and the germline J gene is used to complete it. This sequence joins TRBV1 and TRBJ1-6, with D unresolved. TRBJ1-6 is noted as an ORF with a role that remains uncertain. The CDR3 is made up of 17 amino acids. Germline CDR1 NSQYPW, CDR2 LRSPGD (reference sequence). Between the trimmed V and J ends, which lost 0 bases and 3 bases, there was a span of 12 bases. CDR3 residues: CTCSADLLQNYNSPLYF. Incomplete CDR3 DNA: TGCACCTGCAGTGCAGATCTCTTACAGAACTATAATTCGCCC.

This clone was found a few times. The genes are named according to mouse. The observed sequence ends 4 residues before the CDR3 terminus, with the missing tail filled in from the germline J gene. The rearrangement uses TRBV13-2 and TRBJ2-2; D gene uncertain. Germline V gene lookup returns CDR1 NNHNN and CDR2 SYGAGS (reference sequence). The CDR3 runs to 12 residues. V lost 5 bases to trimming and J lost 3 bases, with 5 bases between them. The covered CDR3 bases are TGTGCCAGCGGGCAGCACACCGGG. Amino acids: CASGQHTG. The entire CDR3 sequence reads CASGQHTGQLYF.

A word on this clone: Any gene name here is a mouse gene name. The read ends 4 residues early relative to the CDR3; the germline J gene fills the gap. V and J are TRBV29 and TRBJ2-3; 10 positions match TRBD1. CDR1 is MSHET, CDR2 SYDVDS, per germline. The CDR3 is 15 amino acids. J gave up 4 bases and V 5 bases, and 6 bases lay outside the gene matches. This chain's CDR3 is CASSPGQGFSETLYF. The sequenced CDR3 bases are TGTGCTAGCAGTCCGGGACAGGGGTTTTCAGAA. Full variable domain (missing parts from reference TRBV29 and TRBJ2-3): DMKVTQMPRYLIKRMGENVLLECGQDMSHETMYWYRQDPGLGLQLIYISYDVDSNSEGDIPKGYRVSRKKREHFSLILDSAKTNQTSVYFCASSPGQGFSETLYFGSGTRLTVL.

This clone was counted a few times. The gene names here belong to mouse. The read is 4 residues too short to cover the CDR3 end, so that end is filled in from the germline J gene. The chain uses TRBV13-2 and TRBJ2-5, with D tentatively TRBD1 (5 bases). The CDR3 sequence is 15 residues long. Trimming stripped 1 base from V and 2 bases from J, with 11 bases between. Germline-derived CDR1 and CDR2 are NNHNN and SYGAGS (reference sequence). This CDR3 is CASGDRRGFQDTQYF. The CDR3 bases that were read are TGTGCCAGCGGTGATAGGAGGGGTTTCCAAGAC.

In regard to this clone: Mouse gene names apply. The CDR3 is cut off 4 residues early in the read; its end comes from the germline J gene. V gene TRBV12-1 combines with J gene TRBJ2-3; D gene unclear. Trimming pared 1 base from V and 4 bases from J, leaving 5 bases between. CDR1 and CDR2 (germline): SGHSN, HYEKVE. This CDR3 region has 12 residues. CDR3 DNA (partial): TGTGCCAGCTCTCTAGTTCCAGAA. This encodes CASSLVPE. The entire CDR3 reads CASSLVPETLYF.

Comment on this clone: Gene names and germline match the mouse. From the germline J gene comes the end of the CDR3, since the read stops 4 residues before it. The same CDR3 can be traced to other DNA sequences in this sample. The rearrangement links TRBV5 to TRBJ1-1; D gene uncertain. This CDR3 contains 15 residues. Trimming removed 0 bases at V and 0 bases at J, with 8 bases between. Germline CDR1 LGHNA, CDR2 YNLKQL (reference sequence). The CDR3 sequence is CASSQDPGQNTEVFF. The sequenced part of the CDR3 DNA is TGTGCCAGCAGCCAAGATCCAGGACAGAACACA.

As regards this clone: Each gene name is a mouse one. From the germline J gene comes the end of the CDR3, since the read stops 3 residues before it. The chain couples TRBV1 to TRBJ1-6; perhaps TRBD1 as D (6 bases). Being an ORF, TRBJ1-6 has a function that is uncertain. The CDR3 is made up of 15 amino acids. In germline, CDR1 is NSQYPW, CDR2 LRSPGD (reference sequence). V lost 3 bases and J 6 bases, leaving 12 bases between the germline ends. The covered CDR3 bases are TGCACCTGCAGTGCCCCCCGGGACATTAATTCGCCC. Translated, it gives CTCSAPRDINSP. The CDR3 in full is CTCSAPRDINSPLYF.